This entry features one T cell receptor beta chain sequence. Its antigen remains unknown. The method was immunoSEQ multiplex PCR; TCRdb's version includes in-frame clones alone and lacks a portion of them. The data show 92,000 or so clones, roughly 97% seen once. CDR1 and CDR2 from the germline V gene are MNHNY and SVGAGI (reference sequence). The CDR3 consists of 15 residues. The ends lost 6 bases at V and 4 bases at J; junction bases unmatched: 5. This entry belongs to a study of cytomegalovirus exposure and HLA in healthy donors. Study outcomes and limitations: Specificity of three CMV-associated chains for CMV antigens was verified in vitro. The investigators catalogued 150 to 200 TCR beta chains as cytomegalovirus-associated. Using the classifier, cytomegalovirus status was reportedly diagnosed with high specificity and sensitivity.

V is TRBV6-6 and J is TRBJ1-5, with 11 bases that match TRBD1. Sequenced: PBMCs. This receptor was identified in a man aged 18-30 years in good health and CMV-seronegative. The CDR3 DNA is TGTGCCAGCAGCCAAGGACAGGGGGCGAATCAGCCCCAGCATTTT. As protein: CASSQGQGANQPQHF.